The 14 T cell receptor beta chains reported below all come from one sample, sequenced in a study of Ad26.COV2.S vaccination and SARS-CoV-2 variants. Treatment here: about 20 received Ad26.COV2.S at low or high dose, single or two shots; five or six received placebo; per-sample allocation not given. Samples were taken on day 63 after the first vaccine or placebo injection. The repertoire was sequenced with immunoSEQ multiplex PCR; TCRdb's copy has only in-frame clones and lacks some. In the table there are roughly 380,000 clones, 80% to 90% of which are singletons. Source: peripheral blood, taken in a trial of Ad26.COV2.S vaccine versus placebo. The receptor set was obtained from a person between 18 and 65 years old who received the Ad26.COV2.S COVID-19 vaccine or a placebo.

The rearrangement joins TRBV7-2 to TRBJ1-1; D gene uncertain. V gave up 0 bases and J gave up 7 bases, with 9 bases separating them. The CDR3 length is 13 residues. Germline loops: CDR1 SGHTA, CDR2 FQGNSA. In DNA, the CDR3 is TGTGCCAGCAGCTTAGCGGACGCCAGTGAAGCTTTCTTT. Amino acid sequence: CASSLADASEAFF.

The rearrangement links TRBV5-1 to TRBJ1-1, with D perhaps TRBD1 (5 bases). CDR1 and CDR2 from the germline V gene are SGHRS and YFSETQ. Trimming shortened V by 3 bases and J by 1 base, and 16 bases separated the two germline ends. The CDR3 totals 16 residues. CDR3 DNA sequence: TGCGCCAGCAGCTACTCTTACGGGGGAAAGAACACTGAAGCTTTCTTT. Translating it yields CASSYSYGGKNTEAFF.

The chain links TRBV9 to TRBJ2-2; 8 bases fit TRBD2. The CDR3 length is 16 residues. Germline CDR1 SGDLS, CDR2 YYNGEE. V shed 3 bases, J shed 1 base, and the junction held 5 bases outside the gene matches. CDR3 nucleotide sequence: TGTGCCAGCAGCGCCCCTGCGGGGGGGAACACCGGGGAGCTGTTTTTT. Its translation: CASSAPAGGNTGELFF.

This clone occurred a few times. The chain couples TRBV30 to TRBJ1-1, with 8 bases that match TRBD1. Germline V CDR1 and CDR2: GTSNPN, SVGIG (reference sequence). V lost 8 bases to trimming and J lost 5 bases; unmatched junction nucleotides: 10. The CDR3 is 13 residues long. The CDR3 protein is CAGWQGARTEAFF. For the CDR3, the DNA is TGTGCCGGTTGGCAGGGGGCGCGGACTGAAGCTTTCTTT. Looking up the rest from reference TRBV30 and TRBJ1-1 gives the full variable domain: SQTIHQWPATLVQPVGSPLSLECTVEGTSNPNLYWYRQAAGRGLQLLFYSVGIGQISSEVPQNLSASRPQDRQFILSSKKLLLSDSGFYLCAGWQGARTEAFFGQGTRLTVV.

The chain employs TRBV4-3 and TRBJ2-1; no reliable D call. The CDR3 totals 13 residues. V lost 0 bases to trimming and J lost 8 bases, with 8 bases between them. Germline lookup yields CDR1 LGHNA and CDR2 YSLEER. CDR3 DNA sequence: TGCGCCAGCAGCCAAGATCTTGCCCATGAGCAGTTCTTC. It translates to CASSQDLAHEQFF.

J is TRBJ1-2 and V is TRBV3-1 (or the pseudogene TRBV3-2); D ambiguous. Germline CDR1 and CDR2: LGHDT and YNNKEL (reference sequence). This CDR3 has 15 amino acids. V was trimmed by 4 bases and J by 0 bases, leaving 12 bases between them. CDR3 residues: CASSPVGKANYGYTF. As DNA, the CDR3 is TGTGCCAGCAGCCCAGTAGGTAAAGCTAACTATGGCTACACCTTC.

J is TRBJ1-3 and V is TRBV6-6, with D unclear. Trimming cost V 4 bases and J 0 bases, with 10 bases left between them. Germline V gene lookup returns CDR1 MNHNY and CDR2 SVGAGI (reference sequence). The CDR3 is 15 residues long. For the CDR3, the DNA is TGTGCCAGCAGTTCCGGACGGATCTCTGGAAACACCATATATTTT. Amino acids: CASSSGRISGNTIYF.

The V gene is TRBV7-8, the J gene TRBJ2-2, with D possibly TRBD1 on 5 matching bases. Germline V gene data show CDR1 as SGHVS and CDR2 as FQNEAQ. The length of the CDR3 is 15 residues. V dropped 7 bases and J dropped 1 base, with 13 bases sitting between them. CDR3 protein: CASKLARGNTGELFF. CDR3 DNA: TGTGCCAGCAAGCTCGCAAGGGGGAACACCGGGGAGCTGTTTTTT.

The rearrangement links TRBV7-8 to TRBJ2-3; D is unclear. Germline V lookup: CDR1 SGHVS, CDR2 FQNEAQ. The V end was cut by 1 base, the J end by 0 bases, with 14 bases between. The CDR3 has 17 residues. The CDR3 sequence: CASSLVVIDTSTDTQYF. For the CDR3, the DNA is TGTGCCAGCAGCTTAGTGGTGATTGATACTAGCACAGATACGCAGTATTTT.

The V call is TRBV6-2 or TRBV6-3, the J call TRBJ2-1; 10 nucleotides agree with TRBD2. CDR3 length: 15 residues. Germline V lookup: CDR1 MNHEY, CDR2 SVGEGT. The J segment lost 9 bases and the V segment lost 6 bases, leaving 11 bases of the junction unmatched. CDR3: CASSSSAGGASEQFF. The CDR3 nucleotides are TGTGCCAGCAGCTCTTCAGCGGGGGGGGCCAGTGAGCAGTTCTTC.

This chain links TRBV5-5 with TRBJ2-3; 7 nucleotides line up with TRBD2. J lost 6 bases, V lost 0 bases, and 4 bases had no gene match. CDR3 length equals 14 residues. CDR1 is SGHKS, CDR2 YYEKEE, per germline (reference sequence). For the CDR3, the DNA is TGTGCCAGCAGCTTGGTTCAGGGAGGGGATACGCAGTATTTT. Its protein is CASSLVQGGDTQYF.

Points on this clone: This same CDR3 is encoded by further DNA sequences in the sample. The chain carries TRBV7-9 and TRBJ2-7, with D uncertain. The CDR3 sequence is 11 residues long. Germline CDR1 reads SEHNR; CDR2 reads FQNEAQ (reference sequence). The V end lost 4 bases, the J end lost 4 bases, and 5 bases lay between the germline ends. CDR3 coding DNA: TGTGCCAGCAGCTCCGCTTACGAGCAGTACTTC. Translation gives CASSSAYEQYF.

The V and J genes are TRBV9 and TRBJ2-1; 9 nucleotides match TRBD1. Trimming cost V 3 bases and J 4 bases; bases outside gene matches: 5. The CDR3 consists of 15 residues. Germline CDR1 SGDLS, CDR2 YYNGEE. In DNA, the CDR3 is TGTGCCAGCAGCGCCCGACAGGGGGAGTACAATGAGCAGTTCTTC. Encoded protein: CASSARQGEYNEQFF.

This clone was seen a few times. The rearrangement links TRBV4-3 to TRBJ1-5, with D possibly TRBD1 on 5 matching bases. Trimming stripped 4 bases from V and 4 bases from J, with 11 bases between. The V gene's germline CDR1 is LGHNA and CDR2 YSLEER. CDR3 size: 14 residues. The CDR3 sequence: CASSRGVENQPQHF. DNA for the CDR3: TGCGCCAGCAGCCGAGGGGTGGAGAATCAGCCCCAGCATTTT.